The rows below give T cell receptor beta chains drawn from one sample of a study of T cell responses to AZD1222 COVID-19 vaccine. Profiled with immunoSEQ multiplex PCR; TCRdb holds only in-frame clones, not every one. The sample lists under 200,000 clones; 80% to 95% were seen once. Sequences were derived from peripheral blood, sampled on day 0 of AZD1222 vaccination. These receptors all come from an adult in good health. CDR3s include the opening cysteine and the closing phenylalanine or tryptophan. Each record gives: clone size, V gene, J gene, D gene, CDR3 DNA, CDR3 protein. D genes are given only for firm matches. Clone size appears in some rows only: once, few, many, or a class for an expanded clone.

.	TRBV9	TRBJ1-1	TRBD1	TGTGCCAGCAGCGCGCGGACAGGGTCTAACACTGAAGCTTTCTTT	CASSARTGSNTEAFF
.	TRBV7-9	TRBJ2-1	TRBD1	TGTGCCAGCAGCTTTAGACAGGGGGCGTACAATGAGCAGTTCTTC	CASSFRQGAYNEQFF
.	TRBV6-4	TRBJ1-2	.	TGTGCCAGCAGTGAGACAGGACGGGGCTACACCTTC	CASSETGRGYTF
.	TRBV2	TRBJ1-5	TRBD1	TGTGCCAGCAGAGACAGGGAAGGTCAGCCCCAGCATTTT	CASRDREGQPQHF
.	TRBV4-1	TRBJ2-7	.	TGCGCCAGCAGCCACGATACAGTTCTAATCTACGAGCAGTACTTC	CASSHDTVLIYEQYF
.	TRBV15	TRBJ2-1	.	TGTGCCACCAGCAGAGATAGGGGGGTGCTAAATGAGCAGTTCTTC	CATSRDRGVLNEQFF
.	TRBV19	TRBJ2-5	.	TGTGCCAGTAAAAGGTACGGGACAACAGAGACCCAGTACTTC	CASKRYGTTETQYF
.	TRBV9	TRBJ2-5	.	TGTGCCAGCAGCGTAGCTGGGTTAGCGGCAACCCAAGAGACCCAGTACTTC	CASSVAGLAATQETQYF
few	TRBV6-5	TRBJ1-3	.	TGTGCCAGCAGTAGGACGGGCGGGGGAAACACCATATATTTT	CASSRTGGGNTIYF
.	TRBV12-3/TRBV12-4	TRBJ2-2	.	TGTGCCAGCAGGCCCTTAGGCACCGGGGAGCTGTTTTTT	CASRPLGTGELFF
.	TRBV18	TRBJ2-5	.	TGTGCCAGCTCCCCCCCGATTTTGGAGACCCAGTACTTC	CASSPPILETQYF
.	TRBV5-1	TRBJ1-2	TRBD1	TGCGCCAGCAGCCGGGGACAGAACTATGGCTACACCTTC	CASSRGQNYGYTF
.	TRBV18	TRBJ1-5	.	TGTGCCAGCTCACCAACGGCAGGAGGGAATCAGCCCCAGCATTTT	CASSPTAGGNQPQHF
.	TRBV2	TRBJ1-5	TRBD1	TGTGCCAGCAGTGAGCAACAGGGGAATCAGCCCCAGCATTTT	CASSEQQGNQPQHF
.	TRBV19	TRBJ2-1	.	TGTGCCAGTACCTTCATCGGGGGTCGCGATGAGCAGTTCTTC	CASTFIGGRDEQFF
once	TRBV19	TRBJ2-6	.	TGTGCCAGCCATACAGGATACCGCTCTGGGGCCAACGTCCTGACTTTC	CASHTGYRSGANVLTF
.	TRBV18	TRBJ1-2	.	TGTGCCAGCTCATTCGAGACGGGATCGAATGGCTACACCTTC	CASSFETGSNGYTF
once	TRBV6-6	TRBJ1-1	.	TGTGCCAGCAGGATTAACGGGGCCCCCGGCACTGAAGCTTTCTTT	CASRINGAPGTEAFF
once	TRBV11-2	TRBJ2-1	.	TGTGCCAGCAGCTTAGACCCCTCGCCGACAACCTACAATGAGCAGTTCTTC	CASSLDPSPTTYNEQFF
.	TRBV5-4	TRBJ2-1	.	TGTGCCAGCAGCTTGAGACAGGCGCGGCATGAGCAGTTCTTC	CASSLRQARHEQFF
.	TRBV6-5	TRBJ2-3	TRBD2	TGTGCCAGCAGCTCACTAGCGGGGGAGAGGGATACGCAGTATTTT	CASSSLAGERDTQYF
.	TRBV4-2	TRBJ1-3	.	TGTGCCAGCAGCCAAGAAAGCTCTGGAAACACCATATATTTT	CASSQESSGNTIYF
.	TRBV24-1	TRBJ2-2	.	TGTGCCACCATGGAGGGGTCGGACACCGGGGAGCTGTTTTTT	CATMEGSDTGELFF
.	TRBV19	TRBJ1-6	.	TGTGCCAGTAGTCCGCGGGGGGCAAATTCACCCCTCCACTTT	CASSPRGANSPLHF
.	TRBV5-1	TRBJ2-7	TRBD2	TGCGCCAGCAGCTTGGCACTAGCGAAGCCCTACGAGCAGTACTTC	CASSLALAKPYEQYF
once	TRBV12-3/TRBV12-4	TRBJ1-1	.	TGTGCCAGCAGTTCTCGATCGTCTAGTGAAGCTTTCTTT	CASSSRSSSEAFF
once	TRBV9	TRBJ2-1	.	TGTGCCACCAGTCCCGGATCTTACAATGAGCAGTTCTTC	CATSPGSYNEQFF
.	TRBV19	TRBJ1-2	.	TGTGCCAGTAGTATAAGCCAAAGCGTGGGCTACACCTTC	CASSISQSVGYTF
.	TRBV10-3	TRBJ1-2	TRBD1	TGTGCCAACGGGGACAGGGGGCTCACTGGCTACACCTTC	CANGDRGLTGYTF
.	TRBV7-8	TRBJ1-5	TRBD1	TGTGCCAGCAGCTTAAATCAGGGGGCTAATCAGCCCCAGCATTTT	CASSLNQGANQPQHF
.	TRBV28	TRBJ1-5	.	TGTGCCAGCAGTTTAGGGCTTTTGGTAAGCCCCCAGCATTTT	CASSLGLLVSPQHF
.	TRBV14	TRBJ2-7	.	TGTGCCAGCAGCCCCACGGGGGCCAGCCGGCAGTACTTC	CASSPTGASRQYF
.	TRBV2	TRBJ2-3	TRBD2	TGTGCCAGCAGAAGCGGGGGTCGTGATACGCAGTATTTT	CASRSGGRDTQYF
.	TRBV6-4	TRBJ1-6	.	TGTGCCAGCAGCACTACAGGGTATAATTCACCCCTCCACTTT	CASSTTGYNSPLHF
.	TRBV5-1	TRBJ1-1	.	TGCGCCAGCAGCTTGGCCTCCAGGTCCAAGGACACTGAAGCTTTCTTT	CASSLASRSKDTEAFF
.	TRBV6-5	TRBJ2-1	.	TGTGCCAGCAGTTACTCGACGGCCATCGACGGTGAGCAGTTCTTC	CASSYSTAIDGEQFF